This T cell receptor beta chain was obtained from a study of T-cell memory formation after mild COVID-19. At the level of the study: TCR clusters were mostly confined to one donor each. Study-wide results and caveats: CD8+ contracting clones occupied EMRA, while CD4+ ones occupied mainly CM and EM.

Ten or more counts support this clonotype. What it recognizes is unknown. Germline V gives CDR1 SGHTA, CDR2 FQGNSA. J was trimmed by 9 bases and V by 6 bases; bases with no gene match: 15. This CDR3 is built from 16 residues. Researchers used 5'RACE with constant-segment primers to make TCR alpha and TCR beta cDNA libraries that carry sample barcodes and UMIs. Via MiXCR, TCRdb re-called the 5' RACE reads, giving one row per CDR3 protein. In the table there are fewer than 250,000 distinct CDR3 sequences, 15% of which are singletons. This sequence joins TRBV7-2 and TRBJ2-2; 8 positions match TRBD2. The TCR originated in an adult woman who had mild COVID-19 (a few samples of this study predate the infection). Cell type and time point are not known. Sequenced sample: PBMCs or a T cell subset sorted from them (not recorded which). CDR3 DNA: TGTGCCAGCAGACTAAAGCGGGAGCCCGGGTCCAGGGAGCTGTTTTTT. Translating gives CASRLKREPGSRELFF.